Listed below are T cell receptor beta chains from one sample, sequenced in a study of blood T cell repertoires in COVID-19. Sequencing used immunoSEQ multiplex PCR; TCRdb keeps in-frame clones, though not all of them. Among roughly 310,000 clones listed, 70% to 90% were seen once. The sequenced material came from peripheral blood. These receptors were obtained from a woman in her forties or fifties with active or convalescent COVID-19. CDR3s include the opening cysteine and the closing phenylalanine or tryptophan. A D gene is named only where the DNA matches it firmly. A row's size may be missing; if present it is once, few, many or a size class.

TRBV10-3	once	-	TRBJ1-2	TGTGCCACCACCAGGACAGTCGAGGGCAACTATGGCTACACCTTC	CATTRTVEGNYGYTF
TRBV27	-	TRBD1	TRBJ1-2	TGTGCCAGCAGTTTATCACTTAACAGGGGATTAACTAACTATGGCTACACCTTC	CASSLSLNRGLTNYGYTF
TRBV19	-	-	TRBJ1-2	TGTGCCAGTAGTAAGAGGATTGGGGGCGTCTATGGCTACACCTTC	CASSKRIGGVYGYTF
TRBV4-3	-	TRBD2	TRBJ2-1	TGCGCCAGCAGCCAAGAAGTAGGACTAGCGAGATCCTACAATGAGCAGTTCTTC	CASSQEVGLARSYNEQFF
TRBV11-2	-	TRBD2	TRBJ2-3	TGTGCCAGCAGCTTAGTAACTAGCGGGGGTGCAGATACGCAGTATTTT	CASSLVTSGGADTQYF
TRBV2	-	TRBD2	TRBJ2-6	TGTGCCAGCTCGGTTACGGGGGGAAGTGGGGCCAACGTCCTGACTTTC	CASSVTGGSGANVLTF
TRBV27	-	-	TRBJ1-1	TGTGCCAGCAGTTTATTGGGGGGGGATCTTTCTGAAGCTTTCTTT	CASSLLGGDLSEAFF
TRBV4-2	once	-	TRBJ1-1	TGTGCCAGCAGCCAAGCCCTGTCGACAGGCAGGGCTTTCTTT	CASSQALSTGRAFF
TRBV19	-	-	TRBJ2-1	TGTGCCAGTAGGACGAGACAGGTGTCCTACAATGAGCAGTTCTTC	CASRTRQVSYNEQFF
TRBV7-6	-	-	TRBJ1-3	TGTGCCAGCAGCGCGCGGGGAGGGGGGATCTCTGGAAACACCATATATTTT	CASSARGGGISGNTIYF
TRBV9	-	-	TRBJ1-4	TGTGCCAGCAGCGTAGGTGGGACTGCAACTAATGAAAAACTGTTTTTT	CASSVGGTATNEKLFF
TRBV5-1	-	TRBD1	TRBJ2-7	TGCGCCAGCAGCTTGGGACAGGGGAGCTACGAGCAGTACTTC	CASSLGQGSYEQYF
TRBV10-2	-	TRBD2	TRBJ2-7	TGCGCCAGCATGGGACTAGCGATAAACGAGCAGTACTTC	CASMGLAINEQYF
TRBV24-1	-	-	TRBJ2-3	TGTGCCCCCCCCAGGCAGGGAAGGCCAGATACGCAGTATTTT	CAPPRQGRPDTQYF
TRBV7-9	-	TRBD1	TRBJ2-3	TGTGCCAGCAGCTGGACAGGGCCTAGCACAGATACGCAGTATTTT	CASSWTGPSTDTQYF
TRBV3-1/TRBV3-2	-	TRBD2	TRBJ2-1	TGTGCCAGCAGCCCTTTAGCGGGAGGTGTCAATGAGCAGTTCTTC	CASSPLAGGVNEQFF
TRBV10-3	few	TRBD1	TRBJ1-2	TGTGCCATCAGTGATTCGGACAGGTCTTCTGGCTACACCTTC	CAISDSDRSSGYTF
TRBV5-1	once	-	TRBJ2-2	TGCGCCAGCAGCTTGGGGACTACCAACACCGGGGAGCTGTTTTTT	CASSLGTTNTGELFF
TRBV15	-	TRBD1	TRBJ2-1	TGTGCCACCAGCAGAGAAGGGACAGGGAAAAATGAGCAGTTCTTC	CATSREGTGKNEQFF
TRBV10-1	-	-	TRBJ1-2	TGCGCCAGCACTCGCCCAAGGACAGCAGCTAACTATGGCTACACCTTC	CASTRPRTAANYGYTF
TRBV7-9	-	TRBD2	TRBJ2-5	TGTGCCAGCGGACTTAGCGGGGGGCAACAAGAGACCCAGTACTTC	CASGLSGGQQETQYF
TRBV10-3	few	-	TRBJ1-3	TGTGCCATCAGTCCCCATCTAGGTGGGGGAAACACCATATATTTT	CAISPHLGGGNTIYF
TRBV4-3	-	TRBD1	TRBJ1-1	TGCGCCAGCAGCCAAGATGCCCGACAGGGGCTCACTGAAGCTTTCTTT	CASSQDARQGLTEAFF
TRBV4-1	-	TRBD1	TRBJ1-3	TGCGCCAGCAGCCGAGAGGGGGCTGCTGGAAACACCATATATTTT	CASSREGAAGNTIYF
TRBV2	-	-	TRBJ2-2	TGTGCCAGCAGTGAGGGTACTAGCCCCGCCGGGGAGCTGTTTTTT	CASSEGTSPAGELFF
TRBV11-2	few	TRBD1	TRBJ2-7	TGTGCCAGCAGCTTAGGGGACAGCCTCTACGAGCAGTACTTC	CASSLGDSLYEQYF
TRBV12-3/TRBV12-4	-	-	TRBJ1-1	TGTGCCAGCACCCAGGGGTCAGTAAAGGCTTTCTTT	CASTQGSVKAFF
TRBV27	-	-	TRBJ1-1	TGTGCCAGCAGTTTATCTGCAGGGGCGAACACTGAAGCTTTCTTT	CASSLSAGANTEAFF
TRBV5-6	-	TRBD1	TRBJ1-1	TGTGCCAGCCTAAACCCTCGACAGGGCAAAACTTTCTTT	CASLNPRQGKTFF
TRBV20-1	once	-	TRBJ1-1	TGCAGTGCTAGCAGGGATACTGAAGCTTTCTTT	CSASRDTEAFF
TRBV6-2/TRBV6-3	-	TRBD2	TRBJ2-7	TGTGCCAGCAGTTCCGAACGACTAGCTCTAGCGGCGATCTACGAGCAGTACTTC	CASSSERLALAAIYEQYF
TRBV6-5	-	-	TRBJ1-1	TGTGCCAGCACCAACCCCAGATTGAACACTGAAGCTTTCTTT	CASTNPRLNTEAFF
TRBV19	-	TRBD1	TRBJ1-1	TGTGCCAGTTCCCCCTTCGACAGGGACACTGAAGCTTTCTTT	CASSPFDRDTEAFF
TRBV5-1	-	-	TRBJ2-5	TGCGCCAGCAGCTCAGGGGCGGCGTTAGAAGAGACCCAGTACTTC	CASSSGAALEETQYF
TRBV5-1	-	-	TRBJ2-2	TGCGCCAGCAGCCTATCCTTCGACTCTCCCACCGGGGAGCTGTTTTTT	CASSLSFDSPTGELFF
TRBV28	-	-	TRBJ1-5	TGTGCCAGCAGCCTCTCCCCGGGGGTGCCCAATCAGCCCCAGCATTTT	CASSLSPGVPNQPQHF
TRBV29-1	-	-	TRBJ2-7	TGCAGCGTTGAAGGGGGAACGGGGTTTGACTACGAGCAGTACTTC	CSVEGGTGFDYEQYF
TRBV7-2	-	TRBD1	TRBJ1-2	TGTGCCAGCAGCTTAAGCCTAGGCAGGGGGCACGGAAACTATGGCTACACCTTC	CASSLSLGRGHGNYGYTF
TRBV9	few	-	TRBJ1-4	TGTGCCAGCAGCGTCCGCTCCGGGACACGGAATGAAAAACTGTTTTTT	CASSVRSGTRNEKLFF
TRBV2	-	TRBD1	TRBJ1-1	TGTGCCAGCAGCCCCCGGGACAGGAACACTGAAGCTTTCTTT	CASSPRDRNTEAFF
TRBV7-3	-	-	TRBJ1-1	TGTGCCAGCAGCCAAAACGGGGGTTACACTGAAGCTTTCTTT	CASSQNGGYTEAFF
TRBV20-1	-	-	TRBJ2-2	TGCAGTGCCGTCTTCCGGGGGGAGCTGTTTTTT	CSAVFRGELFF
TRBV2	-	TRBD1	TRBJ1-1	TGTGCCAGCAGTGAAGTGAGGACAGGGAAGGACACTGAAGCTTTCTTT	CASSEVRTGKDTEAFF
TRBV14	few	TRBD1	TRBJ2-2	TGTGCCAGCAGCCGACGACAGGGGTACACCGGGGAGCTGTTTTTT	CASSRRQGYTGELFF
TRBV27	-	TRBD1	TRBJ1-1	TGTGCCAGCAGTTCCACAGGGGGCGGTTTGGGCACTGAAGCTTTCTTT	CASSSTGGGLGTEAFF
TRBV6-1	-	-	TRBJ2-7	TGTGCCAGCAGTGAAAGAATCGGACAGAGAATCTACGAGCAGTACTTC	CASSERIGQRIYEQYF
TRBV18	once	TRBD2	TRBJ2-1	TGTGCCAGCTCACCTGAGGAAGCGGGAGCCCAAGGTGAGCAGTTCTTC	CASSPEEAGAQGEQFF
TRBV2	-	TRBD1	TRBJ2-7	TGTGCCAGCCGGGACAGGGGTTACGAGCAGTACTTC	CASRDRGYEQYF
TRBV30	-	-	TRBJ1-1	TGTGCCTGGAGCCATGGGACACTTAGTTACACTGAAGCTTTCTTT	CAWSHGTLSYTEAFF
TRBV27	-	-	TRBJ2-1	TGTGCCAGCAGAATAAGCCCCTACAATGAGCAGTTCTTC	CASRISPYNEQFF